This T cell receptor beta chain was observed in a study of blood T cell repertoires in COVID-19. In the study's own analysis: Amplifying reference gene primers gave estimates of nucleated cell counts. The method was immunoSEQ multiplex PCR; TCRdb's version includes in-frame clones alone and lacks a portion of them. V, J and clone size are those of that table, while D and trimming were read from the DNA. The sample yields some 190,000 clones, around 80% seen once. CDR1 and CDR2 (germline): SGHTA, FQGNSA. The CDR3 consists of 11 residues. With 8 bases removed from V and 3 bases from J, the gap between germline ends came to 7 bases.

J is TRBJ1-2 and V is TRBV7-2; tentatively, D is TRBD1 (5 bases). This TCR derives from a man aged 55 to 70 who had been exposed to COVID-19. The source material was PBMCs or T cells enriched from blood (not recorded which). The DNA of the CDR3 is TGTGCCAGCTGGGACTACTATGGCTACACCTTC. Translated: CASWDYYGYTF.